Below, 29 T cell receptor beta chains from the same sample are listed, as sequenced in a study of breast tumors, draining lymph nodes, adjacent tissues. TCRdb re-analysed the multiplex PCR reads in MiXCR, keeping a single row per CDR3 protein. The profile shows more than 250,000 distinct CDR3 sequences, around 30% of them singletons. Axillary draining lymph nodes of breast cancer patients supplied the node samples. Sequenced material: axillary lymph node tissue. All receptors come from a female donor with breast cancer. Some clones in this sample may be carry-over from other donors' samples.

The chain combines TRBV25-1 with TRBJ1-6; unclear D gene. Germline V CDR1 and CDR2: MGHDK, SYGVNS. The CDR3 totals 16 residues. CDR3 loop: CPPPLQLCSYNSPLHF. The CDR3 DNA reads TGTCCTCCGCCTCTGCAGCTGTGCTCCTATAATTCACCCCTCCACTTT.

The sample holds a few counts of this clonotype. The chain links TRBV18 to TRBJ2-5; 7 nucleotides agree with TRBD1. With 6 bases clipped from V and 0 bases from J, the junction kept 7 bases outside the gene matches. The germline CDR1 and CDR2 sequences are KGHSH and LQKENI. The CDR3 consists of 15 residues. CDR3 DNA sequence: TGTGCCAGCTCGATCCGGGACAGAAACCAAGAGACCCAGTACTTC. Its translation is CASSIRDRNQETQYF. The full variable domain, its missing parts supplied by reference TRBV18 and TRBJ2-5, is NAGVMQNPRHLVRRRGQEARLRCSPMKGHSHVYWYRQLPEEGLKFMVYLQKENIIDESGMPKERFSAEFPKEGPSILRIQQVVRGDSAAYFCASSIRDRNQETQYFGPGTRLLVL.

Remarks on this clonotype: A read error may produce the germline difference seen at one junction end. The J gene is TRBJ1-4, the V gene TRBV7-8; D is unresolved. The CDR3 spans 13 residues. CDR1 SGHVS and CDR2 FQNEAQ come from the germline V gene. CDR3 sequence (DNA): TGTGCCAGCAGCTTATCGCAGAATGAAAAACCGTTTTTT. Amino acids: CASSLSQNEKPFF.

This clonotype was detected ten times or more. V gene TRBV11-3 combines with J gene TRBJ2-1; TRBD2 might be the D (5 bases). Trimming took off 1 base at V and 9 bases at J, with 10 bases between the two ends. The CDR3 is made up of 13 amino acids. The germline V gene encodes CDR1 SGHNT and CDR2 YENEEA. The CDR3 reads CASSLVASSEQFF. CDR3 in DNA: TGTGCCAGCAGCTTAGTGGCTAGCTCTGAGCAGTTCTTC. Full variable domain (rest looked up from reference TRBV11-3 and TRBJ2-1): EAGVVQSPRYKIIEKKQPVAFWCNPISGHNTLYWYLQNLGQGPELLIRYENEEAVDDSQLPKDRFSAERLKGVDSTLKIQPAELGDSAVYLCASSLVASSEQFFGPGTRLTVL.

Points on this clonotype: A much bigger clone sits one base away, suggesting this may be a read error. This rearrangement joins TRBV7-3 to TRBJ2-1; 8 bases map to TRBD2. This CDR3 has 17 amino acids. CDR1 and CDR2 (germline): SGHTA, FQGTGA. V lost 1 base, J lost 6 bases, and 11 bases stayed unmatched. The CDR3 sequence is CASSLRLAGPGGNEQFF. DNA for the CDR3: TGTGCCAGCAGCTTAAGGCTAGCGGGTCCCGGGGGCAATGAGCAGTTCTTC.

The sample holds many counts of this clonotype. V is TRBV5-1 and J is TRBJ2-3; 7 nucleotides agree with TRBD2. From germline, CDR1 is SGHRS and CDR2 YFSETQ. CDR3 length: 18 amino acids. With V trimmed by 2 bases and J by 4 bases, 16 bases remained unmatched. CDR3: CASSLMAGGTSVADTQYF. CDR3 nucleotide sequence: TGCGCCAGCAGCTTAATGGCAGGAGGTACTAGCGTGGCAGATACGCAGTATTTT.

On this clonotype: This may be a read error, as it is one base from a much larger clone. The rearrangement links TRBV20-1 to TRBJ1-3, with D unresolved. The CDR3 is 11 amino acids. Germline lookup yields CDR1 DFQATT and CDR2 SNEGSKA (reference sequence). This CDR3 is CSAARGNAIYF. The CDR3 DNA is TGCAGTGCTGCTAGAGGAAACGCCATATATTTT.

This clonotype occurred many times. The V gene is TRBV7-2, the J gene TRBJ2-3; D possibly corresponds to TRBD1 (9 bases). V was shortened by 4 bases and J by 5 bases, with 22 bases between the two germline ends. This CDR3 contains 17 residues. Germline assignment: CDR1 SGHTA and CDR2 FQGNSA. The CDR3 loop is CASSYGTGPLAGDTQYF. CDR3 DNA sequence: TGTGCCAGCAGCTATGGGACAGGGCCTCTAGCGGGAGATACGCAGTATTTT.

This clonotype was seen repeatedly, ten times or more. The CDR3 DNA reads as TGTGCCAGCAGCTTTGATGCGTTCTTC. This encodes CASSFDAFF. The chain uses TRBV5-8 and TRBJ2-1, with D hard to call. V lost 2 bases and J 15 bases, leaving 6 bases between the germline ends. Germline V CDR1 and CDR2: SGHTS, YDEGEE. The CDR3 is made up of 9 amino acids.

This clonotype was detected ten times or more. CDR3: CASSLGGLQSPLHF. In nucleotides, the CDR3 is TGTGCCAGCAGCTTAGGGGGGTTGCAATCACCCCTCCACTTT. This sequence joins TRBV7-9 and TRBJ1-6; weak D call: TRBD1 (5 bases). This CDR3 is built from 14 residues. The V and J ends lost 1 base and 10 bases respectively, with 11 bases between them. Germline V lookup: CDR1 SEHNR, CDR2 FQNEAQ (reference sequence).

This clonotype occurred many times. This rearrangement joins TRBV7-9 to TRBJ2-5; TRBD2 matches 13 bases. Trimming cost V 2 bases and J 5 bases; bases outside gene matches: 11. The CDR3 runs 18 residues. The germline V gene encodes CDR1 SEHNR and CDR2 FQNEAQ (reference sequence). The CDR3 sequence: CASSLPATSGRSGETQYF. The CDR3 bases are TGTGCCAGCAGCTTACCAGCGACTAGCGGGAGGTCCGGGGAGACCCAGTACTTC.

This clonotype came up many times. The chain joins TRBV29-1 to TRBJ2-2; TRBD1 or TRBD2 may be the D gene (5 bases each). CDR3 length equals 13 residues. Germline V gene data show CDR1 as SQVTM and CDR2 as ANQGSEA. Trimming removed 4 bases from V and 6 bases from J, with 12 bases in between. CDR3 coding DNA: TGCAGCGTTGCGGGGCAGGGCGCCGGGGAGCTGTTTTTT. It is translated as CSVAGQGAGELFF.

As for this clonotype: A much larger clone differs from this one at a single base, so this may be a read error. This chain connects TRBV5-4 to TRBJ1-2; 10 nucleotides match TRBD1. CDR3 size: 12 residues. Germline CDR1 reads SGHNT; CDR2 reads YYREEE (reference sequence). Trimming took 9 bases from V and 7 from J; bases not matched to a gene: 6. The CDR3 sequence is CATGGTGVGYTF. Written as DNA, the CDR3 is TGTGCCACCGGGGGGACAGGGGTTGGCTACACCTTC. The entire variable domain, with the rest obtained from reference TRBV5-4 and TRBJ1-2, is as follows: ETGVTQSPTHLIKTRGQQVTLRCSSQSGHNTVSWYQQALGQGPQFIFQYYREEENGRGNFPPRFSGLQFPNYSSELNVNALELDDSALYLCATGGTGVGYTFGSGTRLTVV.

This clonotype was seen a handful of times. The chain employs TRBV12-5 and TRBJ2-2; TRBD2 agrees at 7 bases. Germline values: CDR1 LGHNT, CDR2 FRNRAP. This CDR3 is built from 16 residues. J was trimmed by 4 bases and V by 3 bases; bases with no gene match: 8. The CDR3: CASGFRAGVATGELFF. The CDR3 DNA reads TGTGCTAGTGGTTTCCGGGCGGGAGTGGCCACCGGGGAGCTGTTTTTT.

The chain uses TRBV7-9 and TRBJ2-5; D is ambiguous. V shed 6 bases and J shed 5 bases, with 16 bases lying between them. In germline, CDR1 is SEHNR, CDR2 FQNEAQ (reference sequence). The CDR3 runs 14 residues. In DNA form, the CDR3 reads TGTGCCAGCAGAGGGCCTTACGCCGGGGAGACCCAGTACTTC. This encodes CASRGPYAGETQYF. The variable domain in full, with the rest retrieved from reference TRBV7-9 and TRBJ2-5, is DTGVSQNPRHKITKRGQNVTFRCDPISEHNRLYWYRQTLGQGPEFLTYFQNEAQLEKSRLLSDRFSAERPKGSFSTLEIQRTEQGDSAMYLCASRGPYAGETQYFGPGTRLLVL.

This clonotype was recorded many times. The genes are TRBV7-2 and TRBJ2-2; D might be TRBD2 (5 bases). CDR1 and CDR2 from the germline V gene are SGHTA and FQGNSA. V lost 5 bases, J lost 4 bases, and 14 bases lay in between. This CDR3 region has 15 residues. The CDR3 region has the DNA TGTGCCAGCAGCCCCTCATCGGGGTTCACCGGGGAGCTGTTTTTT. Protein sequence: CASSPSSGFTGELFF.

This clonotype was detected ten times or more. The CDR3 sequence is CSVVGSGRYYEQYF. CDR3 coding DNA: TGCAGCGTTGTGGGTAGCGGGAGATACTACGAGCAGTACTTC. The chain couples TRBV29-1 to TRBJ2-7; TRBD2 agrees at 9 bases. Looked up from germline, CDR1 is SQVTM and CDR2 is ANQGSEA. This CDR3 spans 14 amino acids. The trim removed 4 bases at V and 3 bases at J, leaving 7 bases unmatched.

Points on this clonotype: It may be a read error: a sequence one base away is much more abundant. This CDR3 reads CASSVGLAGGLDTQYF. CDR3 DNA: TGTGCCAGTAGTGTGGGACTAGCGGGAGGTTTAGATACGCAGTATTTT. The V call is TRBV19, the J call TRBJ2-3; 15 bases match TRBD2. The CDR3 length is 16 residues. Looked up from germline, CDR1 is LNHDA and CDR2 is SQIVND (reference sequence). The junction had 5 bases not matched to a gene; V was cut back by 5 bases and J by 5 bases.

At least ten counts were recorded for this clonotype. This chain joins TRBV6-5 and TRBJ2-7; no reliable D call. The CDR3 is 14 amino acids. Trimming left V 2 bases short and J 1 base short, with 9 bases between. Germline CDR1 and CDR2: MNHEY and SVGAGI. The CDR3 DNA reads as TGTGCCAGCAGTTACGTGCAGGCTTCCTACGAGCAGTACTTC. Translating gives CASSYVQASYEQYF.

This clonotype was detected many times. The chain couples TRBV5-1 to TRBJ2-1; TRBD2 might be the D (5 bases). V was shortened by 1 base and J by 4 bases, with 18 bases between the two germline ends. This CDR3 is built from 17 residues. The germline V gene encodes CDR1 SGHRS and CDR2 YFSETQ. CDR3 bases: TGCGCCAGCAGCTTGAACCGGGGTAGGTCATCGTACAATGAGCAGTTCTTC. Its translation is CASSLNRGRSSYNEQFF.

This clonotype was observed many times. The rearrangement joins TRBV7-9 to TRBJ2-7; 9 nucleotides align to TRBD1. The CDR3 is 15 amino acids. The V segment lost 5 bases and the J segment 0 bases; nucleotides outside the gene matches: 5. Germline V gene sequence: CDR1 SEHNR, CDR2 FQNEAQ (reference sequence). Here the CDR3 reads CASSTGTGSSYEQYF. The DNA of the CDR3 is TGTGCCAGCAGCACAGGGACAGGGAGCTCCTACGAGCAGTACTTC. The full variable domain, rest sourced from reference TRBV7-9 and TRBJ2-7, is DTGVSQNPRHKITKRGQNVTFRCDPISEHNRLYWYRQTLGQGPEFLTYFQNEAQLEKSRLLSDRFSAERPKGSFSTLEIQRTEQGDSAMYLCASSTGTGSSYEQYFGPGTRLTVT.

Of note for this clonotype: The junction departs from germline at one end; a sequencing error may be responsible. The V and J genes are TRBV10-3 and TRBJ2-1; unclear D gene. There are 14 residues in the CDR3. Germline V gives CDR1 ENHRY, CDR2 SYGVKD. CDR3 protein: CAISPASTYSEQFF. CDR3 DNA: TGTGCCATCAGTCCAGCTTCGACGTACAGTGAGCAGTTCTTC.

In its sample, this clonotype was seen many times. This rearrangement joins TRBV12-3 or TRBV12-4 to TRBJ1-2, with D possibly matching TRBD1 (5 bases). V was pared by 4 bases and J by 8 bases, with 11 bases between. CDR3 length equals 12 residues. The CDR3 loop is CASSSPGGGYTF. The DNA of the CDR3 is TGTGCCAGCAGTTCCCCCGGGGGAGGCTACACCTTC.

The sample holds one count of this clonotype. This chain connects TRBV6-4 to TRBJ2-2; maybe TRBD1 (6 bases). Between the trimmed V and J ends, which lost 2 bases and 9 bases, there was a span of 7 bases. Germline CDR1 MRHNA, CDR2 SNTAGT. The CDR3 is 12 residues long. The CDR3 here is CASSDRDRELFF. In nucleotides, the CDR3 is TGTGCCAGCAGTGACCGGGACAGGGAGCTGTTTTTT.

The chain couples TRBV13 to TRBJ1-5; the D gene is possibly TRBD1 (6 bases). Germline values: CDR1 PRHDT, CDR2 FYEKMQ (reference sequence). V was trimmed by 5 bases and J by 2 bases, leaving 13 bases between them. The CDR3 spans 15 residues. The chain's CDR3 is CASSLPGVGNQPQHF. In nucleotides, the CDR3 is TGTGCCAGCAGCCTTCCAGGGGTGGGCAATCAGCCCCAGCATTTT.

A few counts support this clonotype. A much larger clone is a single base away; this may be a read error. The chain is built from TRBV11-2 and TRBJ1-6, with D possibly matching TRBD1 (5 bases). The CDR3 totals 13 residues. The V gene's germline CDR1 is SGHAT and CDR2 FQNNGV. CDR3 nucleotide sequence: TGTGCCCGCAGTTGGGGACGTAATTCACCCCTCCACTTT. As protein: CARSWGRNSPLHF. The full variable domain, in which reference TRBV11-2 and TRBJ1-6 provide the parts outside the CDR3, is EAGVAQSPRYKIIEKRQSVAFWCNPISGHATLYWYQQILGQGPKLLIQFQNNGVVDDSQLPKDRFSAERLKGVDSTLKIQPAKLEDSAVYLCARSWGRNSPLHFGNGTRLTVT.

This clonotype was picked up many times. The CDR3 sequence is CASSSRATPYNEQFF. The DNA for the CDR3 is TGTGCCAGCAGTTCTAGGGCCACACCCTACAATGAGCAGTTCTTC. The rearrangement links TRBV12-3 or TRBV12-4 to TRBJ2-1; the D is unclear. The CDR3 is 15 amino acids. The V end lost 4 bases, the J end lost 2 bases, and 12 bases lay between the germline ends.

This clonotype was detected only a few times. The genes are TRBV6-5 and TRBJ2-7; D possibly corresponds to TRBD1 (6 bases). The CDR3 loop spans 17 amino acids. Germline CDR1 is MNHEY and CDR2 is SVGAGI. Trimming cost V 1 base and J 4 bases, with 20 bases left between them. Here the CDR3 reads CASSYFPTGHPLYEQYF. The CDR3 DNA reads as TGTGCCAGCAGTTACTTTCCTACGGGACACCCATTATACGAGCAGTACTTC.

This clonotype was counted ten times or more. The chain carries TRBV5-1 and TRBJ1-6; D perhaps matches TRBD1 (5 bases). This CDR3 has 15 residues. Germline CDR1 is SGHRS and CDR2 is YFSETQ. The V and J ends lost 5 bases and 0 bases respectively, with 9 bases between them. In DNA form, the CDR3 reads TGCGCCAGCAGGGGGCAGGGCTCCTATAATTCACCCCTCCACTTT. Translating gives CASRGQGSYNSPLHF.